The 31 T cell receptor beta chains given below trace back to one sample, sequenced in a study of T cell responses to AZD1222 COVID-19 vaccine. Libraries were prepared by immunoSEQ multiplex PCR; TCRdb keeps only in-frame clonotypes and omits some of them. The table has just under 95,000 clones, roughly 88% seen once. The specimen comprised peripheral blood, sampled on day 0 of AZD1222 vaccination. The source is an adult in good health.

CDR3 loop: CASSSGQHTGELFF. Here the CDR3 DNA reads TGTGCCAGCAGCTCAGGACAGCACACCGGGGAGCTGTTTTTT. The chain has TRBV7-3 and TRBJ2-2; possibly TRBD1 for D (6 bases). The CDR3 spans 14 residues. Germline values: CDR1 SGHTA, CDR2 FQGTGA. Trimming shortened V by 4 bases and J by 3 bases, and 9 bases separated the two germline ends.

The V call is TRBV6-2 or TRBV6-3, the J call TRBJ1-4, with a possible D match to TRBD1 (6 bases). CDR3 length: 16 amino acids. The germline V and J ends were trimmed by 2 bases and 0 bases, with 10 bases remaining between them. From germline, CDR1 is MNHEY and CDR2 SVGEGT. CDR3 coding DNA: TGTGCCAGCAGTTACCGACAGGCTGCAACTAATGAAAAACTGTTTTTT. This translates into CASSYRQAATNEKLFF.

This chain links TRBV6-5 with TRBJ2-3; D gene unclear. CDR3 length: 12 amino acids. V was pared by 8 bases and J by 6 bases, with 12 bases between. Germline V gives CDR1 MNHEY, CDR2 SVGAGI. The chain's CDR3 is CASRSGPDTQYF. CDR3 coding DNA: TGTGCCAGCCGTTCAGGACCCGATACGCAGTATTTT.

The chain employs TRBV19 and TRBJ1-2; a possible D gene is TRBD1 (6 bases). The V and J ends lost 8 bases and 7 bases respectively, with 14 bases between them. The germline V gene has CDR1 LNHDA and CDR2 SQIVND (reference sequence). There are 12 residues in the CDR3. CDR3 sequence reads: CASSDRLGGYTF. For the CDR3, the DNA is TGTGCCAGTTCAGACAGGCTGGGTGGCTACACCTTC.

This clone was observed a handful of times. The germline gene is not matched at one end of the junction; a read error may be the cause. The V gene is TRBV18, the J gene TRBJ2-1; TRBD1 matches 9 bases. This CDR3 comprises 17 residues. The V gene's germline CDR1 is KGHSH and CDR2 LQKENI. CDR3 coding DNA: TGTGCCAGCTCACCTCCGGGACAGGGTTATTTCATCTCCGGCTCGGTCTTC. Translated, it gives CASSPPGQGYFISGSVF.

The V gene is TRBV25-1, the J gene TRBJ2-6; D remains ambiguous. Germline V CDR1 and CDR2: MGHDK, SYGVNS. Deletions cut 0 bases from V and 4 bases from J, with 4 bases between. This CDR3 spans 14 amino acids. CDR3 DNA: TGTGCCAGCAGTGAATATCGAGGGGCCAACGTCCTGACTTTC. This codes for CASSEYRGANVLTF.

The rearrangement links TRBV5-1 to TRBJ1-2, with 9 nucleotides matching TRBD1. Unmatched junction bases numbered 4, after V lost 4 bases and J lost 9 bases. Germline V gene sequence: CDR1 SGHRS, CDR2 YFSETQ. The CDR3 is 12 residues long. The CDR3 DNA reads as TGCGCCAGCAGCCCCGGACAGGGGAGCTACACCTTC. It codes for CASSPGQGSYTF.

CDR3 coding DNA: TGTGCCAGCAGTTTATCAGTTGCGGGTGCGTGGAGGACTGAAGCTTTCTTT. Translated, it gives CASSLSVAGAWRTEAFF. The J gene is TRBJ1-1, the V gene TRBV27; no definite D call. The CDR3 spans 17 residues. V dropped 0 bases and J dropped 5 bases, with 19 bases sitting between them. Germline V gives CDR1 MNHEY, CDR2 SMNVEV (reference sequence).

V usage is TRBV7-3 and J usage is TRBJ2-1, with TRBD2 identical over 10 bases. Looked up from germline, CDR1 is SGHTA and CDR2 is FQGTGA. This CDR3 region has 15 residues. The junction had 4 bases not matched to a gene; V was cut back by 5 bases and J by 3 bases. The CDR3 bases are TGTGCCAGCAGCGCCGCTAGCGGGGGCTACAATGAGCAGTTCTTC. Its translation is CASSAASGGYNEQFF.

V gene TRBV5-6 combines with J gene TRBJ1-2; D uncertain. Trimming took 1 base from V and 9 from J, leaving 7 bases between them. Per germline, CDR1 SGHDT and CDR2 YYEEEE. The CDR3 is 11 residues long. CDR3 loop: CASSLLSSYTF. In nucleotides, the CDR3 is TGTGCCAGCAGCTTGTTATCTAGCTACACCTTC. Filled out from reference TRBV5-6 and TRBJ1-2, the complete variable domain reads DAGVTQSPTHLIKTRGQQVTLRCSPKSGHDTVSWYQQALGQGPQFIFQYYEEEERQRGNFPDRFSGHQFPNYSSELNVNALLLGDSALYLCASSLLSSYTFGSGTRLTVV.

The V gene is TRBV18, the J gene TRBJ1-1; D is possibly TRBD1 (5 bases). Germline V gene lookup returns CDR1 KGHSH and CDR2 LQKENI. This CDR3 has 15 amino acids. V was shortened by 3 bases and J by 11 bases, with 22 bases between the two germline ends. CDR3 DNA sequence: TGTGCCAGCTCACCGCCCCAGACAGCAGGTTTCGCGGCTTTCTTT. This encodes CASSPPQTAGFAAFF.

This clone was recorded a few times. CDR3 region: CASSPHANYGYTF. The CDR3 DNA reads as TGTGCCAGCAGTCCCCATGCTAACTATGGCTACACCTTC. The rearrangement links TRBV27 to TRBJ1-2; D is unresolved. CDR1 MNHEY and CDR2 SMNVEV come from the germline V gene (reference sequence). The V and J ends lost 5 bases and 0 bases respectively, with 7 bases between them. This CDR3 comprises 13 residues.

The chain recombines TRBV7-9 with TRBJ2-5, with 15 bases lining up with TRBD2. Germline V lookup: CDR1 SEHNR, CDR2 FQNEAQ (reference sequence). This CDR3 spans 16 amino acids. V shed 5 bases and J 2 bases; nucleotides not matched to a gene: 3. DNA of the CDR3: TGTGCCAGCAGCCCCGGGACTAGCGGGGGGCAAGAGACCCAGTACTTC. As protein: CASSPGTSGGQETQYF.

This rearrangement joins TRBV11-2 to TRBJ2-3; D is undetermined. In germline, CDR1 is SGHAT, CDR2 FQNNGV. V gave up 5 bases and J gave up 0 bases, with 9 bases separating them. The CDR3 totals 14 residues. The CDR3, as DNA: TGTGCCAGCAGCCCCCGGTTAAGCACAGATACGCAGTATTTT. Encoded protein: CASSPRLSTDTQYF.

The chain has TRBV7-2 and TRBJ2-5, with D possibly matching TRBD2 (5 bases). Trimming removed 2 bases from V and 5 bases from J, with 15 bases in between. CDR1 and CDR2 from the germline V gene are SGHTA and FQGNSA. CDR3 size: 15 residues. CDR3 nucleotides: TGTGCCAGCAGCTTATCGGGGTTAGCAAGCGAGACCCAGTACTTC. Translation gives CASSLSGLASETQYF.

The chain couples TRBV4-3 to TRBJ2-1; unclear D gene. This CDR3 spans 14 amino acids. V lost 1 base, J lost 0 bases, and 4 bases lay in between. From germline, CDR1 is LGHNA and CDR2 YSLEER. DNA for the CDR3: TGCGCCAGCAGCCAAGGTTCCTCCTACAATGAGCAGTTCTTC. Translating gives CASSQGSSYNEQFF.

This clone was detected once. The V gene is TRBV7-2, the J gene TRBJ2-5; D not resolved. The CDR3 has 12 residues. Germline V gene sequence: CDR1 SGHTA, CDR2 FQGNSA. V gave up 1 base and J gave up 7 bases, with 7 bases separating them. CDR3 sequence reads: CASSLVGVTQYF. DNA for the CDR3: TGTGCCAGCAGCTTAGTTGGAGTGACCCAGTACTTC.

V gene TRBV7-8 combines with J gene TRBJ1-1; 8 bases are a match to TRBD1. The junction had 15 bases not matched to a gene; V was cut back by 5 bases and J by 4 bases. The CDR3 spans 17 residues. Germline V gene lookup returns CDR1 SGHVS and CDR2 FQNEAQ. CDR3 amino acids: CASSRAPGQATVTEAFF. Here the CDR3 DNA reads TGTGCCAGCAGCCGAGCCCCGGGACAGGCTACGGTCACTGAAGCTTTCTTT.

The chain employs TRBV5-4 and TRBJ1-1; the D gene is possibly TRBD1 (5 bases). Germline V gene lookup returns CDR1 SGHNT and CDR2 YYREEE (reference sequence). The CDR3 loop spans 15 amino acids. V was cut by 3 bases and J by 6 bases, with 18 bases left in between. The CDR3 DNA sequence: TGTGCCAGCAGCTGGGGGTCTTCGGGGTGGGCTGAAGCTTTCTTT. It encodes CASSWGSSGWAEAFF.

The table lists this clone with a count of one. The CDR3 region has the DNA TGTGCCAGCAGTCAACCGGGCCGAGGAGATGAGCAGTTCTTC. Residues: CASSQPGRGDEQFF. The chain carries TRBV6-5 and TRBJ2-1, with D unclear. Germline CDR1 MNHEY, CDR2 SVGAGI. Trimming left V 5 bases short and J 8 bases short, with 16 bases between. The CDR3 is made up of 14 amino acids.

The genes are TRBV19 and TRBJ2-2; 8 bases are a match to TRBD2. The germline V gene encodes CDR1 LNHDA and CDR2 SQIVND (reference sequence). The CDR3 is made up of 14 amino acids. Trimming took 7 bases from V and 4 from J; bases not matched to a gene: 5. The CDR3 loop reads CASTLLAVTGELFF. The CDR3 DNA follows: TGTGCCAGTACCCTACTAGCGGTCACCGGGGAGCTGTTTTTT. Drawing the rest from reference TRBV19 and TRBJ2-2, the complete variable domain is DGGITQSPKYLFRKEGQNVTLSCEQNLNHDAMYWYRQDPGQGLRLIYYSQIVNDFQKGDIAEGYSVSREKKESFPLTVTSAQKNPTAFYLCASTLLAVTGELFFGEGSRLTVL.

V gene TRBV29-1 combines with J gene TRBJ1-3; D is undetermined. CDR1 SQVTM and CDR2 ANQGSEA come from the germline V gene. The CDR3 is made up of 14 amino acids. Trimming took off 7 bases at V and 3 bases at J, with 16 bases between the two ends. CDR3 sequence reads: CSALWQRNGNTIYF. The CDR3 DNA sequence: TGCAGCGCCCTATGGCAGCGCAATGGAAACACCATATATTTT.

A single count supports this clone. Written as DNA, the CDR3 is TGTGCCACCCAACTCCTCCCAACAGGGGGCTCCTACAATGAGCAGTTCTTC. Translation: CATQLLPTGGSYNEQFF. This chain connects TRBV15 to TRBJ2-1, with 8 bases fitting TRBD1. With V trimmed by 8 bases and J by 0 bases, 12 bases remained unmatched. The CDR3 has 17 residues. CDR1 LNHNV and CDR2 YYDKDF come from the germline V gene (reference sequence).

The gene calls are TRBV7-2 and TRBJ2-7; TRBD1 is a possible D gene (5 bases). CDR3 size: 13 residues. Germline-derived CDR1 and CDR2 are SGHTA and FQGNSA. V lost 2 bases to trimming and J lost 6 bases, with 11 bases between them. The CDR3 region is CASSLSGRGEQYF. Here the CDR3 DNA reads TGTGCCAGCAGCTTATCGGGTAGGGGCGAGCAGTACTTC. Full variable domain (missing parts from reference TRBV7-2 and TRBJ2-7): GAGVSQSPSNKVTEKGKDVELRCDPISGHTALYWYRQSLGQGLEFLIYFQGNSAPDKSGLPSDRFSAERTGGSVSTLTIQRTQQEDSAVYLCASSLSGRGEQYFGPGTRLTVT.

The chain employs TRBV7-9 and TRBJ2-7; 9 bases fit TRBD1. Trimming took 5 bases from V and 3 from J; bases not matched to a gene: 5. The germline V gene has CDR1 SEHNR and CDR2 FQNEAQ (reference sequence). The CDR3 is 14 residues long. CDR3 sequence reads: CASSQGQGNYEQYF. In DNA form, the CDR3 reads TGTGCCAGCAGCCAGGGACAGGGAAACTACGAGCAGTACTTC.

This clone was recorded only once. This chain connects TRBV19 to TRBJ1-5; perhaps TRBD1 as D (6 bases). Per the germline V gene, CDR1 is LNHDA and CDR2 is SQIVND (reference sequence). The CDR3 runs 13 residues. Deletions cut 7 bases from V and 5 bases from J, with 12 bases between. Written as DNA, the CDR3 is TGTGCCAGTACAGAACAGGGATATCAGCCCCAGCATTTT. Its translation is CASTEQGYQPQHF.

The genes are TRBV28 and TRBJ2-3, with 8 positions matching TRBD2. The CDR3 spans 15 residues. V shed 4 bases, J shed 1 base, and the junction held 4 bases outside the gene matches. Germline V CDR1 and CDR2: MDHEN, SYDVKM. The CDR3 DNA reads as TGTGCCAGCAGTTCTGGACTAGCCGGCACAGATACGCAGTATTTT. Its translation: CASSSGLAGTDTQYF.

This sequence joins TRBV5-1 and TRBJ1-1, with D possibly matching TRBD1 (5 bases). The V end was cut by 0 bases, the J end by 3 bases, with 15 bases between. CDR3 length equals 16 residues. Germline V gene data show CDR1 as SGHRS and CDR2 as YFSETQ. The CDR3 bases are TGCGCCAGCAGCTTGGCGAGACGGACAAATTACACTGAAGCTTTCTTT. Protein sequence: CASSLARRTNYTEAFF.

The rearrangement uses TRBV6-2 or TRBV6-3 and TRBJ1-1, with 7 bases that match TRBD1. Germline values: CDR1 MNHEY, CDR2 SVGEGT. The CDR3 has 15 amino acids. Trimming removed 5 bases from V and 1 base from J; junction bases left unmatched: 7. CDR3 coding DNA: TGTGCCAGCAGTCTTCTTCAGGGGGGGAACACTGAAGCTTTCTTT. Amino acid sequence: CASSLLQGGNTEAFF.

In this sample, this clone turned up once. The chain uses TRBV7-9 and TRBJ2-7, with TRBD1 matching 9 bases. Germline V gene lookup returns CDR1 SEHNR and CDR2 FQNEAQ (reference sequence). Trimming took 9 bases from V and 3 from J; bases not matched to a gene: 6. The CDR3 has 13 amino acids. The DNA for the CDR3 is TGTGCCAGTAACCCGACAGGGGGCTACGAGCAGTACTTC. This sequence encodes CASNPTGGYEQYF.

The rearrangement uses TRBV28 and TRBJ1-4; D is ambiguous. CDR3 length equals 14 residues. CDR1 MDHEN and CDR2 SYDVKM come from the germline V gene. V was clipped by 6 bases and J by 2 bases, with 10 bases between them. CDR3 sequence reads: CASSPTATNEKLFF. In DNA form, the CDR3 reads TGTGCCAGCAGCCCGACCGCGACTAATGAAAAACTGTTTTTT. The variable domain in full, with the rest retrieved from reference TRBV28 and TRBJ1-4, is DVKVTQSSRYLVKRTGEKVFLECVQDMDHENMFWYRQDPGLGLRLIYFSYDVKMKEKGDIPEGYSVSREKKERFSLILESASTNQTSMYLCASSPTATNEKLFFGSGTQLSVL.